Below are 17 T cell receptor beta chains sequenced from a single sample in a study of beta chain features in type 1 diabetes. The investigators reverse transcribed all of the isolated RNA, so they sequenced expressed TCRB transcripts. The assay was immunoSEQ multiplex PCR, and TCRdb's table has in-frame clones only and misses some. The repertoire has some 900,000 clones, around a sixth of them found once; the top ten carry about 0.02%. The specimen sequenced was naive CD4+ T cells from blood. The source is a woman aged 18-30 years in good health.

The gene calls are TRBV18 and TRBJ2-7; 11 nucleotides line up with TRBD1. With V trimmed by 4 bases and J by 5 bases, 4 bases remained unmatched. The CDR3 is 14 residues long. Germline CDR1 and CDR2: KGHSH and LQKENI. Here the CDR3 reads CASSLGDRGNEQYF. CDR3 coding DNA: TGTGCCAGCTCACTCGGGGACAGGGGGAACGAGCAGTACTTC.

V and J are TRBV18 and TRBJ2-4, with 10 bases identical to TRBD1. The V gene end was trimmed by 3 bases and the J gene end by 7 bases; junction bases not matched to a gene: 3. This CDR3 is built from 14 residues. Looked up from germline, CDR1 is KGHSH and CDR2 is LQKENI. This chain's CDR3 is CASSPGTGDNIQYF. The CDR3 bases are TGTGCCAGCTCACCCGGGACAGGGGACAACATTCAGTACTTC.

V usage is TRBV5-4 and J usage is TRBJ2-4; 10 nucleotides agree with TRBD1. The V and J ends lost 3 bases and 5 bases, in that order; junction bases with no gene match: 11. The CDR3 totals 17 residues. Germline assignment: CDR1 SGHNT and CDR2 YYREEE (reference sequence). CDR3 sequence: CASSWGQGRSLENIQYF. CDR3 DNA: TGTGCCAGCAGCTGGGGACAGGGGCGGTCGTTGGAAAACATTCAGTACTTC.

The chain joins TRBV7-2 to TRBJ2-1; 13 bases fit TRBD2. The CDR3 consists of 15 residues. Germline CDR1 and CDR2: SGHTA and FQGNSA. V shed 6 bases, J shed 9 bases, and the junction held 8 bases outside the gene matches. CDR3 sequence reads: CASRTSGGGRSEQFF. The CDR3 DNA sequence: TGTGCCAGCAGAACTAGCGGGGGGGGAAGAAGTGAGCAGTTCTTC.

The chain uses TRBV6-1 and TRBJ2-6; D unclear. V was trimmed by 4 bases and J by 1 base, leaving 14 bases between them. Germline V CDR1 and CDR2: MNHNS, SASEGT. The CDR3 has 17 amino acids. CDR3 in DNA: TGTGCCAGCAGTGCCAGGTATTCCGATTCTGGGGCCAACGTCCTGACTTTC. Its protein is CASSARYSDSGANVLTF.

The chain joins TRBV5-6 to TRBJ2-1, with 9 bases matching TRBD2. The CDR3 contains 15 residues. CDR1 and CDR2 from the germline V gene are SGHDT and YYEEEE. V lost 2 bases and J lost 4; bases outside the gene matches: 4. This CDR3 is CASSFGLAIYNEQFF. The CDR3, as DNA: TGTGCCAGCAGCTTCGGACTAGCGATATACAATGAGCAGTTCTTC.

This clone has a handful of counts. The rearrangement uses TRBV18 and TRBJ2-7; 8 positions agree with TRBD1. The J segment lost 2 bases and the V segment lost 3 bases, leaving 3 bases of the junction unmatched. The CDR3 runs 14 residues. Germline V gives CDR1 KGHSH, CDR2 LQKENI. The CDR3 protein is CASSPRDRTYEQYF. The CDR3 DNA sequence: TGTGCCAGCTCACCGCGGGACAGGACCTACGAGCAGTACTTC. Filled out from reference TRBV18 and TRBJ2-7, the complete variable domain reads NAGVMQNPRHLVRRRGQEARLRCSPMKGHSHVYWYRQLPEEGLKFMVYLQKENIIDESGMPKERFSAEFPKEGPSILRIQQVVRGDSAAYFCASSPRDRTYEQYFGPGTRLTVT.

The chain is built from TRBV6-6 and TRBJ1-1; TRBD1 is a possible D gene (6 bases). The CDR3 totals 13 residues. Germline CDR1 and CDR2: MNHNY and SVGAGI (reference sequence). V lost 10 bases and J 4 bases, leaving 16 bases between the germline ends. Written as DNA, the CDR3 is TGTGCCACCAGAGGGGGAGGTATCACTGAAGCTTTCTTT. The encoded protein is CATRGGGITEAFF.

This clone occurred a few times. This chain connects TRBV2 to TRBJ1-2; 9 bases match TRBD1. CDR1 and CDR2 (germline): SNHLY, FYNNEI. The CDR3 contains 14 residues. Germline trimming cut 6 bases from V and 7 bases from J; bases unmatched to any gene: 9. CDR3 DNA sequence: TGTGCCAGCAGGCGGACAGGGGAGGGTGCTGGCTACACCTTC. As protein: CASRRTGEGAGYTF. Full variable domain (outside the CDR3, taken from reference TRBV2 and TRBJ1-2): EPEVTQTPSHQVTQMGQEVILRCVPISNHLYFYWYRQILGQKVEFLVSFYNNEISEKSEIFDDQFSVERPDGSNFTLKIRSTKLEDSAMYFCASRRTGEGAGYTFGSGTRLTVV.

This clone was observed a handful of times. The gene calls are TRBV7-9 and TRBJ2-3, with 9 bases matching TRBD2. Losses at the gene ends were 5 bases for V and 4 bases for J; bases not matched to a gene: 4. The V gene's germline CDR1 is SEHNR and CDR2 FQNEAQ (reference sequence). CDR3 length: 14 residues. The CDR3 DNA sequence: TGTGCCAGCAGCACGGGACTAGCCGCAGATACGCAGTATTTT. Translating it yields CASSTGLAADTQYF. The whole variable domain, remainder taken from reference TRBV7-9 and TRBJ2-3, is DTGVSQNPRHKITKRGQNVTFRCDPISEHNRLYWYRQTLGQGPEFLTYFQNEAQLEKSRLLSDRFSAERPKGSFSTLEIQRTEQGDSAMYLCASSTGLAADTQYFGPGTRLTVL.

The CDR3 DNA is TGCGCCAGCACCACGGACAGTGACTACGAGCAGTACTTC. It is translated as CASTTDSDYEQYF. The chain couples TRBV5-1 to TRBJ2-7, with D perhaps TRBD1 (6 bases). The CDR3 loop spans 13 amino acids. Germline V gene data show CDR1 as SGHRS and CDR2 as YFSETQ. The germline V and J ends were trimmed by 6 bases and 3 bases, with 13 bases remaining between them.

This clone was observed a handful of times. Other DNA sequences within the sample encode an identical CDR3. For the CDR3, the DNA is TGTGCCAGCAGCTTTAAGGGACAGGGCTACGAGCAGTACTTC. It yields the protein CASSFKGQGYEQYF. The rearrangement uses TRBV7-9 and TRBJ2-7; 9 bases line up with TRBD1. V lost 3 bases and J lost 3; bases outside the gene matches: 3. Germline V gene sequence: CDR1 SEHNR, CDR2 FQNEAQ (reference sequence). This CDR3 has 14 residues.

The chain combines TRBV2 with TRBJ2-1; D is ambiguous. This CDR3 region has 15 residues. Germline V lookup: CDR1 SNHLY, CDR2 FYNNEI. The V gene lost 5 bases and the J gene lost 6 bases, with 17 bases spanning the gap. The CDR3 spells CASSYTTTVSNEQFF. The CDR3 bases are TGTGCCAGCAGTTATACTACGACTGTGAGCAATGAGCAGTTCTTC.

The chain is built from TRBV9 and TRBJ2-7; perhaps TRBD1 as D (5 bases). The CDR3 runs to 14 residues. Trimming removed 0 bases at V and 4 bases at J, with 11 bases between. CDR1 and CDR2 from the germline V gene are SGDLS and YYNGEE. The CDR3 reads CASSVDWGAYEQYF. The CDR3 region has the DNA TGTGCCAGCAGCGTAGACTGGGGCGCTTACGAGCAGTACTTC.

The V call is TRBV7-2, the J call TRBJ1-3; 11 nucleotides match TRBD1. Germline loops: CDR1 SGHTA, CDR2 FQGNSA. The CDR3 runs 16 residues. Germline trimming cut 3 bases from V and 3 bases from J; bases unmatched to any gene: 4. CDR3 nucleotide sequence: TGTGCCAGCAGCTTCCGGACAGGGGGCAGTGGAAACACCATATATTTT. It yields the protein CASSFRTGGSGNTIYF.

This clone has more than one count but fewer than ten. V and J are TRBV7-8 and TRBJ2-3; TRBD2 matches 8 bases. Germline CDR1 SGHVS, CDR2 FQNEAQ. CDR3 length: 16 amino acids. Losses at the gene ends were 0 bases for V and 4 bases for J; bases not matched to a gene: 6. CDR3 DNA: TGTGCCAGCAGCTTAGCGGGACTAGGTTCCCCAGATACGCAGTATTTT. Its translation: CASSLAGLGSPDTQYF.

This clone was counted between two and nine times. The chain is built from TRBV5-1 and TRBJ2-7, with 8 positions matching TRBD1. Germline V lookup: CDR1 SGHRS, CDR2 YFSETQ. This CDR3 is 14 amino acids long. With V trimmed by 4 bases and J by 2 bases, 5 bases remained unmatched. The CDR3 protein is CASSRGQEAYEQYF. The DNA of the CDR3 is TGCGCCAGCAGCCGGGGACAGGAAGCCTACGAGCAGTACTTC.